What follows is one T cell receptor beta chain and its context. It has no known antigen specificity. No quality values exist for individual bases; no much larger clone is one base distant. V gives up 0 bases and J gives up 3 bases, and the segment between their germline ends measures 10 bases. The germline V gene supplies CDR1 SGHDT and CDR2 YYEEEE. Its CDR3 holds 15 amino acids, cysteine through phenylalanine. Solely the CDR3 DNA is kept, with 45 bases framed from the first base. The record originates from a study of glioma-infiltrating T cells after dendritic cell vaccination (dated by TCRdb to the mid-2010s). About the investigation overall: Of the 15 or so glioblastoma patients in the cohort, all drawn from Phase I and II dendritic cell vaccination trials, 9 were newly diagnosed and 6 had recurrent disease. Each patient was given three intradermal dendritic cell vaccine injections, spaced two weeks apart, in the arm below the axilla. Autologous tumor lysate-pulsed dendritic cell vaccination was administered to the patients between about 2002 and 2012. To make the vaccine, monocyte-derived dendritic cells were cultured for seven to eight days with IL-4 and GM-CSF and then pulsed overnight with autologous tumor lysate. In glioblastoma patients vaccinated with dendritic cells, deep sequencing of TCR beta CDR3 regions served to measure the amount of tumor-infiltrating lymphocytes and to compare repertoires between tumor and blood. Survival after dendritic cell vaccination was correlated with TCR sequencing metrics such as TIL content and the overlap between tumor and blood repertoires. Here is what the overall study found, with its caveats: TCR clonality showed no direct relationship with survival, which suggests that a diverse polyclonal response may be important. The cohort was small and heterogeneous, and full blood and tumor sets were available for few patients, with initial-recurrent tumor pairs available for even fewer patients. The response model built on TCR overlap across three groups was characterized as speculative, with prospective validation still needed. Longer time to progression and overall survival after dendritic cell vaccination were predicted by higher estimated pretreatment TIL content.

Sample time point, as interpreted from the label and publication: after dendritic cell vaccination, including at tumor progression/relapse. Patients were selected for having adequate residual fresh-frozen tumor tissue and more than two years of available survival data. Although molecular status otherwise differed among the glioblastoma patients, no patient had an isocitrate dehydrogenase mutation. PBMC were collected before vaccination, two weeks after the third vaccination, and at tumor progression when it occurred. The Qiagen DNeasy Blood extraction Kit was used for extraction of genomic DNA. The immunoSEQ assay amplified TCRB CDR3 regions from around 2.1 micrograms of genomic DNA, or from all available DNA when less than that amount was available. Multiplex PCR used 60 forward primers for TCR V beta segments and 13 reverse primers for J beta segments. To estimate the number of reads per starting template, synthetic control templates were added to each sample at limiting dilution. The Illumina HiSeq System generated 87 bp sequencing reads. In the authors' own workflow: PCR and sequencing errors were removed by a nearest neighbor algorithm that merged closely related sequences. TCR overlap was defined as the percentage of unique tumor TCR beta sequences that were also present in the same patient's peripheral blood. TCRdb stores this immuneACCESS table with in-frame sequences only. Part of the clones is absent; in the studies checked, under half of the shortfall reflects unresolved V genes, and no reason is known for the rest. That table furnishes V, J and clone size, whereas the DNA furnished D and trimming. Here the sample has tens of thousands of clones; 85% occur a single time. The ten largest clonotypes hold 8.5% of the sample.

The receptor comes from a human donor with glioblastoma. This sample comprised blood, obtained after dendritic cell vaccination. The sequence is built from TRBV5-6 and TRBJ1-3; TRBD1 is possibly the D segment (5 matching bases). CDR3 protein: CASSLGGGFGNTIYF. The nucleotide sequence reads as follows: TGTGCCAGCAGCTTGGGCGGGGGATTTGGAAACACCATATATTTT.